Each of the 23 T cell receptor beta chains below was sequenced from the same sample in a study of T cell responses to AZD1222 COVID-19 vaccine. Here immunoSEQ multiplex PCR was the method, and the copy in TCRdb shows in-frame clones only, minus some. The sample yields about 55,000 clones, roughly 85% seen once. The starting material was peripheral blood, obtained on day 0 of AZD1222 vaccination. Receptors were obtained from an adult in good health.

This clone appeared a single time. The chain joins TRBV19 to TRBJ1-5; TRBD1 matches at 8 bases. The CDR3 runs 16 residues. The V segment lost 3 bases and the J segment 2 bases; nucleotides outside the gene matches: 6. Germline-derived CDR1 and CDR2 are LNHDA and SQIVND (reference sequence). CDR3 nucleotide sequence: TGTGCCAGTAGTATTGGACAGGGAGGAGGCAATCAGCCCCAGCATTTT. It specifies CASSIGQGGGNQPQHF.

The table lists this clone with a few counts. DNA for the CDR3: TGTGCCAGCACCCTTACAGGGGGTCAGGAGCCCCAGCATTTT. It specifies CASTLTGGQEPQHF. The chain joins TRBV6-5 to TRBJ1-5; 8 bases line up with TRBD1. Germline loops: CDR1 MNHEY, CDR2 SVGAGI. V trimming: 7 bases; J trimming: 8 bases; junction bases outside the gene matches: 10. This CDR3 region has 14 residues.

The chain couples TRBV6-5 to TRBJ1-2; a weak D match, TRBD1 (6 bases). From germline, CDR1 is MNHEY and CDR2 SVGAGI. CDR3 length: 15 residues. Trimming removed 3 bases at V and 2 bases at J, with 13 bases between. Here the CDR3 DNA reads TGTGCCAGCAGTTATGGACAGACCCTAAACTATGGCTACACCTTC. Translating it yields CASSYGQTLNYGYTF.

V usage is TRBV15 and J usage is TRBJ1-4, with D hard to call. CDR3 size: 15 residues. V lost 5 bases, J lost 0 bases, and 10 bases lay in between. Per the germline V gene, CDR1 is LNHNV and CDR2 is YYDKDF (reference sequence). CDR3 region: CATSRRSATNEKLFF. As DNA, the CDR3 is TGTGCCACCAGCCGTAGATCTGCAACTAATGAAAAACTGTTTTTT.

The chain couples TRBV6-5 to TRBJ1-1, with 7 bases lining up with TRBD1. Germline V gives CDR1 MNHEY, CDR2 SVGAGI. J lost 1 base, V lost 6 bases, and 2 bases had no gene match. The CDR3 covers 13 residues. CDR3: CASSGTANTEAFF. CDR3 DNA: TGTGCCAGCAGCGGGACAGCGAACACTGAAGCTTTCTTT.

This clone was counted once. The rearrangement links TRBV2 to TRBJ2-5; the D gene is possibly TRBD1 (6 bases). Trimming pared 6 bases from V and 5 bases from J, leaving 19 bases between. Germline V gene data show CDR1 as SNHLY and CDR2 as FYNNEI. There are 15 residues in the CDR3. The CDR3 spells CASRTTTGFGETQYF. As DNA, the CDR3 is TGTGCCAGCAGAACAACCACAGGGTTCGGGGAGACCCAGTACTTC.

The rearrangement links TRBV5-5 to TRBJ2-5; D possibly corresponds to TRBD1 (5 bases). Trimming took off 1 base at V and 3 bases at J, with 7 bases between the two ends. The germline V gene encodes CDR1 SGHKS and CDR2 YYEKEE (reference sequence). The CDR3 runs to 13 residues. This chain's CDR3 is CASSLQGEETQYF. Written as DNA, the CDR3 is TGTGCCAGCAGCTTGCAAGGGGAAGAGACCCAGTACTTC.

This CDR3 reads CASSTGEGNNQPQHF. The DNA for the CDR3 is TGTGCCAGCAGTACAGGGGAGGGTAACAATCAGCCCCAGCATTTT. The chain employs TRBV6-1 and TRBJ1-5; 7 nucleotides match TRBD1. Germline-derived CDR1 and CDR2 are MNHNS and SASEGT. V lost 5 bases to trimming and J lost 3 bases; unmatched junction nucleotides: 7. The CDR3 runs to 15 residues.

This chain uses TRBV3-1 (or the pseudogene TRBV3-2) with TRBJ1-4, with a possible D match to TRBD1 (5 bases). Trimming shortened V by 1 base and J by 7 bases, and 13 bases separated the two germline ends. CDR3 length: 15 amino acids. CDR1 and CDR2 from the germline V gene are LGHDT and YNNKEL (reference sequence). CDR3 nucleotide sequence: TGTGCCAGCAGCCAAGCAGGGAGGTGGGGTGAAAAACTGTTTTTT. Protein: CASSQAGRWGEKLFF.

J is TRBJ1-2 and V is TRBV14; D ambiguous. Germline V gene data show CDR1 as SGHDN and CDR2 as FVKESK. The CDR3 length is 13 residues. Trimming cost V 1 base and J 6 bases, with 9 bases left between them. CDR3 in amino acids: CASSQGPWDGYTF. The CDR3 DNA reads TGTGCCAGCAGCCAAGGTCCTTGGGATGGCTACACCTTC.

V gene TRBV9 combines with J gene TRBJ1-5; D is ambiguous. Looked up from germline, CDR1 is SGDLS and CDR2 is YYNGEE. The CDR3 sequence is 13 residues long. V lost 3 bases to trimming and J lost 5 bases, with 9 bases between them. The DNA of the CDR3 is TGTGCCAGCAGCGGTGACATGGATCAGCCCCAGCATTTT. Encoded protein: CASSGDMDQPQHF.

The gene calls are TRBV9 and TRBJ2-2; TRBD1 agrees at 8 bases. CDR3 length: 13 residues. V lost 4 bases and J lost 6; bases outside the gene matches: 2. Looked up from germline, CDR1 is SGDLS and CDR2 is YYNGEE. CDR3 in DNA: TGTGCCAGCAGCCTACAGGGGGCCGGGGAGCTGTTTTTT. Amino acids: CASSLQGAGELFF.

This clone has only one observation. The chain couples TRBV19 to TRBJ2-1, with a weak D call TRBD2 (7 bases). Between the trimmed V and J ends, which lost 10 bases and 0 bases, there was a span of 19 bases. Per germline, CDR1 LNHDA and CDR2 SQIVND (reference sequence). The CDR3 has 16 residues. In nucleotides, the CDR3 is TGTGCCACAATCCCCTCGGGGGGCGGCTCCTACAATGAGCAGTTCTTC. It translates to CATIPSGGGSYNEQFF.

This clone was seen a few times. CDR3 DNA: TGTGCCAGCAGCCAAGGGTCCGTGAACACTGAAGCTTTCTTT. It codes for CASSQGSVNTEAFF. This chain joins TRBV4-2 and TRBJ1-1; D gene uncertain. V lost 1 base and J 0 bases, leaving 6 bases between the germline ends. The CDR3 totals 14 residues. Germline V gene sequence: CDR1 LGHNA, CDR2 YNFKEQ.

The rearrangement joins TRBV4-2 to TRBJ2-7, with D tentatively TRBD2 (5 bases). V lost 0 bases and J 1 base, leaving 13 bases between the germline ends. Per germline, CDR1 LGHNA and CDR2 YNFKEQ. The CDR3 is made up of 16 amino acids. In DNA form, the CDR3 reads TGTGCCAGCAGCCAAGATGCAACCCGCGGGTCCTACGAGCAGTACTTC. Translated: CASSQDATRGSYEQYF.

The chain joins TRBV24-1 to TRBJ2-3, with D possibly matching TRBD1 (6 bases). V lost 3 bases to trimming and J lost 2 bases, with 14 bases between them. From germline, CDR1 is KGHDR and CDR2 SFDVKD. The CDR3 is made up of 16 amino acids. CDR3 in DNA: TGTGCCACCAGTGATCCCCGGGACACTTCCACAGATACGCAGTATTTT. This translates into CATSDPRDTSTDTQYF.

The rearrangement links TRBV19 to TRBJ1-1; weak D call: TRBD1 (6 bases). V was cut by 4 bases and J by 9 bases, with 15 bases left in between. The CDR3 has 13 residues. Germline CDR1 and CDR2: LNHDA and SQIVND (reference sequence). CDR3 nucleotides: TGTGCCAGTAGTACCACTCAGGGGACCAAAGCTTTCTTT. It is translated as CASSTTQGTKAFF.

This chain connects TRBV19 to TRBJ1-1; the match to TRBD1 covers 8 bases. The V and J ends lost 3 bases and 3 bases, in that order; junction bases with no gene match: 15. In germline, CDR1 is LNHDA, CDR2 SQIVND (reference sequence). This CDR3 region has 18 residues. CDR3 amino acids: CASSIPLAGGGTDTEAFF. The CDR3 DNA reads as TGTGCCAGTAGTATCCCCCTGGCAGGGGGCGGAACGGACACTGAAGCTTTCTTT.

This clone was picked up one time. The chain employs TRBV18 and TRBJ1-6; 7 bases are a match to TRBD1. The CDR3 sequence is 13 residues long. The ends lost 3 bases at V and 10 bases at J; junction bases unmatched: 3. The germline V gene encodes CDR1 KGHSH and CDR2 LQKENI. CDR3 residues: CASSPTGESPLHF. The CDR3 nucleotides are TGTGCCAGCTCACCCACAGGGGAATCACCCCTCCACTTT.

The chain uses TRBV11-3 and TRBJ2-1; 10 nucleotides agree with TRBD2. With V trimmed by 1 base and J by 6 bases, 3 bases remained unmatched. This CDR3 has 15 residues. The germline CDR1 and CDR2 sequences are SGHNT and YENEEA. CDR3 in amino acids: CASSLVAGGGNEQFF. Written as DNA, the CDR3 is TGTGCCAGCAGCTTAGTAGCGGGGGGAGGCAATGAGCAGTTCTTC.

This sequence joins TRBV4-3 and TRBJ1-4; no reliable D call. V lost 4 bases to trimming and J lost 8 bases, with 14 bases between them. The CDR3 sequence is 14 residues long. Germline V lookup: CDR1 LGHNA, CDR2 YSLEER. The CDR3 nucleotides read TGCGCCAGCAGCCCAGCCGCCAGTGGGGAAAAACTGTTTTTT. Its protein product is CASSPAASGEKLFF.

The J gene is TRBJ2-3, the V gene TRBV7-6; possible D gene TRBD2, 6 bases. V gave up 4 bases and J gave up 3 bases, with 20 bases separating them. From germline, CDR1 is SGHVS and CDR2 FNYEAQ. The CDR3 extends over 17 amino acids. The CDR3 nucleotides are TGTGCCAGCAGCTATTCGGGGAGGCGAAGGAAAACAGATACGCAGTATTTT. This gives the protein CASSYSGRRRKTDTQYF.

The rearrangement links TRBV19 to TRBJ2-7; tentatively, D is TRBD2 (5 bases). Per the germline V gene, CDR1 is LNHDA and CDR2 is SQIVND (reference sequence). V lost 1 base and J 3 bases, leaving 7 bases between the germline ends. This CDR3 region has 13 residues. The DNA for the CDR3 is TGTGCCAGTAGTATAGGGGAGTTCTACGAGCAGTACTTC. Encoded protein: CASSIGEFYEQYF.